Below, 8 T cell receptor beta chains from the same sample are listed, as sequenced in a study of cytomegalovirus exposure and HLA in healthy donors (dated by TCRdb to 2016 to 2017). The library came from the immunoSEQ multiplex PCR assay. The multiplex PCR relied on a mix of 60 forward primers for TCR Vbeta segments and 13 reverse primers for TCR Jbeta segments. TCRdb took this table from immuneACCESS and kept in-frame rearrangements with V and J called. Such tables lack part of the clones; where checked against another copy, unresolved V genes explain under half of the gap, and the rest is unexplained. For this sample the table gives roughly 200,000 clones, of which around 87% were detected only once. The top ten clonotypes cover 1% to 1.5% of the sample. The sequenced sample was PBMCs. The receptors here all came from a man aged 25-40 years in good health and CMV-seronegative.

The V gene is TRBV6-1, the J gene TRBJ1-2; possibly TRBD1 for D (5 bases). V was clipped by 4 bases and J by 5 bases, with 8 bases between them. Germline CDR1 is MNHNS and CDR2 is SASEGT. The CDR3 consists of 12 residues. The CDR3 sequence: CASSGGRYGYTF. The CDR3 region has the DNA TGTGCCAGCAGTGGGGGCCGGTATGGCTACACCTTC.

V is TRBV10-3 and J is TRBJ2-7, with TRBD1 identical over 10 bases. This CDR3 comprises 17 residues. V lost 3 bases and J lost 4; bases outside the gene matches: 12. Germline-derived CDR1 and CDR2 are ENHRY and SYGVKD. CDR3 nucleotides: TGTGCCATCAGTGACCGAACGTCCGGGACAGGGGTGTACGAGCAGTACTTC. It translates to CAISDRTSGTGVYEQYF.

This clone appeared a few times. The rearrangement links TRBV5-1 to TRBJ1-4; no firm D call. V lost 5 bases and J 0 bases, leaving 8 bases between the germline ends. The CDR3 consists of 14 residues. Germline V lookup: CDR1 SGHRS, CDR2 YFSETQ. Here the CDR3 DNA reads TGCGCCAGCAGTTATAGCTCAACTAATGAAAAACTGTTTTTT. This encodes CASSYSSTNEKLFF.

CDR3 amino acids: CASSLARGNQPQHF. The CDR3 nucleotides are TGTGCCAGCAGCTTGGCCCGAGGAAATCAGCCCCAGCATTTT. This sequence joins TRBV13 and TRBJ1-5; D unclear. CDR3 size: 14 residues. Looked up from germline, CDR1 is PRHDT and CDR2 is FYEKMQ (reference sequence). V lost 3 bases, J lost 4 bases, and 10 bases lay in between.

The V gene is TRBV6-4, the J gene TRBJ2-1; 10 bases are a match to TRBD1. Germline lookup yields CDR1 MRHNA and CDR2 SNTAGT. The junction had 4 bases not matched to a gene; V was cut back by 4 bases and J by 4 bases. CDR3 length equals 15 residues. CDR3 loop: CASSALGQGYNEQFF. The CDR3 nucleotides read TGTGCCAGCAGTGCGCTGGGACAGGGGTACAATGAGCAGTTCTTC.

This clone is a singleton in its sample. The chain combines TRBV18 with TRBJ1-2; 7 nucleotides match TRBD1. Germline V gene lookup returns CDR1 KGHSH and CDR2 LQKENI. The length of the CDR3 is 15 residues. The V and J ends lost 3 bases and 5 bases, in that order; junction bases with no gene match: 9. The CDR3 loop reads CASSPTTRTGYGYTF. DNA of the CDR3: TGTGCCAGCTCACCGACGACCAGGACAGGATATGGCTACACCTTC.

The chain couples TRBV27 to TRBJ1-1, with 7 bases identical to TRBD1. Per germline, CDR1 MNHEY and CDR2 SMNVEV (reference sequence). This CDR3 comprises 16 residues. Trimming took 2 bases from V and 3 from J; bases not matched to a gene: 9. The CDR3 reads CASSLLPGTVDTEAFF. The DNA for the CDR3 is TGTGCCAGCAGTTTACTTCCCGGGACAGTAGACACTGAAGCTTTCTTT.

The chain has TRBV7-8 and TRBJ1-3, with D possibly being TRBD1 (6 bases). The CDR3 length is 18 residues. Germline V gene sequence: CDR1 SGHVS, CDR2 FQNEAQ. Trimming pared 0 bases from V and 1 base from J, leaving 16 bases between. CDR3 loop: CASSLASSVRGSGNTIYF. The CDR3 DNA is TGTGCCAGCAGCTTAGCGTCGAGTGTTAGGGGGTCTGGAAACACCATATATTTT.